One sample yielded the 10 T cell receptor beta chains listed below, sequenced in a study of T cell clonality in common variable immunodeficiency. Clones were read by immunoSEQ multiplex PCR, and TCRdb kept only the in-frame ones, dropping some. The sample has approximately 34,000 clones, none seen only once. The sequenced sample consisted of peripheral blood mononuclear cells. The receptors shown here come from a person between 18 and 75 years old in good health.

Remarks on this clone: Just one base apart from a much larger clone, this may be a read error. The DNA read from the CDR3 is TGTGCCAGTAGTATAGGGGACAGATCTGGGGCCAACGTG. Protein: CASSIGDRSGANV. The whole CDR3 sequence is CASSIGDRSGANVLFF. This chain connects TRBV19 to TRBJ2-2, with 7 nucleotides matching TRBD1. The read comes to an end 3 residues before the CDR3 does, leaving the germline J gene to fill in the end. Germline V gene data show CDR1 as LNHDA and CDR2 as SQIVND (reference sequence). The CDR3 is made up of 16 amino acids. Combining the CDR3 with reference TRBV19 and TRBJ2-2 gives the whole variable domain DGGITQSPKYLFRKEGQNVTLSCEQNLNHDAMYWYRQDPGQGLRLIYYSQIVNDFQKGDIAEGYSVSREKKESFPLTVTSAQKNPTAFYLCASSIGDRSGANVLFFGEGSRLTVL.

This clone was recorded many times. The read ends 3 residues early relative to the CDR3; the germline J gene fills the gap. The chain carries TRBV7-9 and TRBJ1-1; 7 bases align to TRBD1. The CDR3 extends over 11 amino acids. Germline V gene sequence: CDR1 SEHNR, CDR2 FQNEAQ (reference sequence). Incomplete CDR3 DNA: TGTGCCAGCAGCCAAGACAGGGAT. As protein: CASSQDRD. The full-length CDR3 reads as CASSQDRDAFF.

This clone was recorded a few times. The read terminates 3 residues ahead of where the CDR3 ends, so the germline J gene completes it. The V call is TRBV7-9, the J call TRBJ1-1, with TRBD1 as a possible D gene (5 bases). With 1 base removed from V and 4 bases from J, the gap between germline ends came to 13 bases. The length of the CDR3 is 15 residues. Germline assignment: CDR1 SEHNR and CDR2 FQNEAQ (reference sequence). The sequenced part of the CDR3 DNA is TGTGCCAGCAGCTTAGAGGGGAGGGTGATCACTGAA. Protein: CASSLEGRVITE. The CDR3 in full is CASSLEGRVITEAFF.

This clone was seen at least ten times. The read terminates 3 residues ahead of where the CDR3 ends, so the germline J gene completes it. This chain links TRBV10-3 with TRBJ2-7; D unclear. The CDR3 length is 14 residues. Deletions cut 0 bases from V and 1 base from J, with 7 bases between. The germline gives CDR1 ENHRY, CDR2 SYGVKD. The CDR3 spells CAISESTASYEQYF. The part of the CDR3 DNA that was read is TGTGCCATCAGTGAGTCAACAGCTTCCTACGAG.

This clone has at least ten counts. The CDR3 bases that were read are TGTGCCAGCTCACCCCCCCCAGCGGGAGTTTCCGAG. Translated, it gives CASSPPPAGVSE. The full CDR3 sequence reads CASSPPPAGVSEQYF. The chain combines TRBV18 with TRBJ2-7, with 8 bases matching TRBD2. The read gets to within 3 residues of the CDR3 end, and the germline J gene fills in the rest. The CDR3 is 15 amino acids. Germline loops: CDR1 KGHSH, CDR2 LQKENI. V shed 3 bases, J shed 6 bases, and the junction held 10 bases outside the gene matches.

This clone was counted a few times. The read is 3 residues too short to cover the CDR3 end, so that end is filled in from the germline J gene. The V call is TRBV7-9, the J call TRBJ2-7, with 9 nucleotides matching TRBD1. CDR1 is SEHNR and CDR2 is FQNEAQ in the germline V gene (reference sequence). Unmatched junction bases numbered 12, after V lost 6 bases and J lost 6 bases. The CDR3 is made up of 15 amino acids. CDR3 bases read: TGTGCCAGCAGACCTCGGGGGACAGGGCTCGGCGAG. Residues: CASRPRGTGLGE. The full CDR3 protein is CASRPRGTGLGEQYF.

This clone has only a few counts. The read terminates 3 residues ahead of where the CDR3 ends, so the germline J gene completes it. This chain connects TRBV30 to TRBJ2-3; possible D gene TRBD2, 5 bases. The CDR3 extends over 15 amino acids. Germline CDR1 is GTSNPN and CDR2 is SVGIG (reference sequence). The CDR3 sequence: CAWSGRRRANQPQYF. The CDR3 DNA, read in part, is TGTGCCTGGAGTGGCAGGAGGCGGGCTAATCAGCCG.

This clone is labeled as large. The DNA ends 3 residues before the CDR3 does, and the rest of the CDR3 is filled in from the germline J gene. The chain links TRBV20-1 to TRBJ1-2; 7 bases align to TRBD1. The V segment lost 6 bases and the J segment 5 bases; nucleotides outside the gene matches: 18. The length of the CDR3 is 16 residues. Germline CDR1 reads DFQATT; CDR2 reads SNEGSKA (reference sequence). CDR3 protein: CSAKATPTGPVYGYTF. The CDR3 bases that were read are TGCAGTGCGAAGGCCACTCCGACAGGGCCTGTGTATGGC.

This clone was seen many times. The read ends 3 residues before the CDR3 terminus; that terminus is restored from the germline J gene. J is TRBJ2-5 and V is TRBV5-1, with TRBD2 identical over 10 bases. The CDR3 is made up of 19 amino acids. V shed 4 bases and J 2 bases; nucleotides not matched to a gene: 17. Looked up from germline, CDR1 is SGHRS and CDR2 is YFSETQ. The covered CDR3 bases are TGCGCCAGCAGCGTGAGACCGGGAAGGGGTAGCGGGGGGCAAGAGACC. Its protein is CASSVRPGRGSGGQET. The whole CDR3 region reads CASSVRPGRGSGGQETQYF.

This clone was recorded a few times. This could be a read error, since a much larger clone is one nucleotide away. The read falls 3 residues short of the CDR3 end, and the missing part is taken from the germline J gene. This rearrangement joins TRBV19 to TRBJ2-2; the match to TRBD1 covers 12 bases. The CDR3 consists of 18 residues. Germline assignment: CDR1 LNHDA and CDR2 SQIVND (reference sequence). The CDR3 bases that were read are TGTGCCAGTAGTATGGAGGGACAGGGGGCGACAGGGGCCAACGTG. Its protein product is CASSMEGQGATGANV. The whole CDR3 region reads CASSMEGQGATGANVLFF.